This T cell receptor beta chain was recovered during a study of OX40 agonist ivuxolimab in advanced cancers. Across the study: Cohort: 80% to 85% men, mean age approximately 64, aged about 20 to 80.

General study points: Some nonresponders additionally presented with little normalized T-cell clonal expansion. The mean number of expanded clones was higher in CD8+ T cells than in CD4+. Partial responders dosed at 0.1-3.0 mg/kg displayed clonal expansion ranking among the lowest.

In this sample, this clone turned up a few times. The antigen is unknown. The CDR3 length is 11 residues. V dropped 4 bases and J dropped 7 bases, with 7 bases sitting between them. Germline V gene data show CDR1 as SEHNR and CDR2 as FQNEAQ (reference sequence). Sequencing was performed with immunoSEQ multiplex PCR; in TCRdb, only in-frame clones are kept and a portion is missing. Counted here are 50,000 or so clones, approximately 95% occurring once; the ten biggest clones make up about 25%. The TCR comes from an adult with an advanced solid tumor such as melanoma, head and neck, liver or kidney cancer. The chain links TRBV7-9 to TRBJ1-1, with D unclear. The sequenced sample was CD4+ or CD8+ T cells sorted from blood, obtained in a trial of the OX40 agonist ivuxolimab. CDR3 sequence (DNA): TGTGCCAGCAGCTCGGGGTATGAAGCTTTCTTT. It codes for CASSSGYEAFF.